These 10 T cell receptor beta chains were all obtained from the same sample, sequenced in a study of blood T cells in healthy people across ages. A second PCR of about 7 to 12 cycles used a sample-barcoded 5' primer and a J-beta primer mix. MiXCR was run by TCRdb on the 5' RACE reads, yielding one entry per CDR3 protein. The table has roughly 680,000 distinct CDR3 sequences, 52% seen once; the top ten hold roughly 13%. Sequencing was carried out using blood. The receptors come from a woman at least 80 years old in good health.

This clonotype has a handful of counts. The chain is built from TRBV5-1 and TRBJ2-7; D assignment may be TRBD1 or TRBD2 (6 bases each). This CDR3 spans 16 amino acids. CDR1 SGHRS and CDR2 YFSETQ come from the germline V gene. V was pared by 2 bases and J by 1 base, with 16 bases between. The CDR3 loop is CASSFGFGGGSYEQYF. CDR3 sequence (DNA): TGCGCCAGCAGCTTTGGTTTCGGGGGCGGGTCCTACGAGCAGTACTTC.

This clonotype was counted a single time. CDR3 region: CASSFRDSYFYEQFF. CDR3 sequence (DNA): TGTGCCAGCAGCTTCCGGGACAGCTACTTCTACGAGCAGTTCTTC. The chain has TRBV5-6 and TRBJ2-1, with 7 bases fitting TRBD1. CDR1 is SGHDT and CDR2 is YYEEEE in the germline V gene. The CDR3 length is 15 residues. The J segment lost 10 bases and the V segment lost 2 bases, leaving 12 bases of the junction unmatched.

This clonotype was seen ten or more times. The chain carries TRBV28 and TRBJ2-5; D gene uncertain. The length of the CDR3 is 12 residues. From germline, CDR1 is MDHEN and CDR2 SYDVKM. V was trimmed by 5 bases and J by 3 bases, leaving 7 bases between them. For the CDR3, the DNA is TGTGCCAGCAGTGTTTTCAAAGAGACCCAGTACTTC. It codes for CASSVFKETQYF.

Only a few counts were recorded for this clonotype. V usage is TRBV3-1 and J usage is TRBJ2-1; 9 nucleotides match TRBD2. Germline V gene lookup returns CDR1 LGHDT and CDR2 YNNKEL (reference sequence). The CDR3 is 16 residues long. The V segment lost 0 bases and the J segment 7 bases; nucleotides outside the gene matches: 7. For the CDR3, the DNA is TGTGCCAGCAGCCAAGATCCCAGCGGGGGGAGGAATGAGCAGTTCTTC. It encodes CASSQDPSGGRNEQFF.

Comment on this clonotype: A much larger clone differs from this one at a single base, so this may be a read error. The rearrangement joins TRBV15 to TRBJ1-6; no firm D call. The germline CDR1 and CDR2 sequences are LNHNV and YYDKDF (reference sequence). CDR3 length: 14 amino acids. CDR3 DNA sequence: TGTGCCACCAGCAGAGACAGCACTAATTCACTCCTCCACTTT. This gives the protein CATSRDSTNSLLHF.

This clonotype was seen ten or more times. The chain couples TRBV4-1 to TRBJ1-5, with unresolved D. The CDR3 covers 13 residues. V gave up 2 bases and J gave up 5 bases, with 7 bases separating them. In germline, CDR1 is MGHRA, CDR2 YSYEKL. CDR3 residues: CASSQWADQPQHF. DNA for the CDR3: TGCGCCAGCAGCCAATGGGCGGATCAGCCCCAGCATTTT.

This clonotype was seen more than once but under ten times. CDR3 coding DNA: TGTGCCAGCAGCTTAGCGCGCGGCCTCTCCTACGAGCAGTACTTC. It specifies CASSLARGLSYEQYF. The chain is built from TRBV7-9 and TRBJ2-7, with no clear D. The V gene lost 0 bases and the J gene lost 0 bases, with 9 bases spanning the gap. The CDR3 covers 15 residues. Germline CDR1 is SEHNR and CDR2 is FQNEAQ (reference sequence).

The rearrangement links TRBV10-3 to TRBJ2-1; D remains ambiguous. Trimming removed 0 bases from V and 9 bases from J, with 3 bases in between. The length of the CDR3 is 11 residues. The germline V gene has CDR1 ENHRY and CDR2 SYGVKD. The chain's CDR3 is CAISESGEQFF. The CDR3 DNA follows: TGTGCCATCAGTGAGTCGGGTGAGCAGTTCTTC.

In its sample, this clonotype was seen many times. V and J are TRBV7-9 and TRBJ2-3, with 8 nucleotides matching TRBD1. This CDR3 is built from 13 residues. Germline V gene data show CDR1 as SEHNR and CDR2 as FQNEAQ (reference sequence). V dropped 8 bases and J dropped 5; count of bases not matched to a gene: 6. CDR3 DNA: TGTGCCAGCGGACAGGGCACAGGAGATACGCAGTATTTT. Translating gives CASGQGTGDTQYF.

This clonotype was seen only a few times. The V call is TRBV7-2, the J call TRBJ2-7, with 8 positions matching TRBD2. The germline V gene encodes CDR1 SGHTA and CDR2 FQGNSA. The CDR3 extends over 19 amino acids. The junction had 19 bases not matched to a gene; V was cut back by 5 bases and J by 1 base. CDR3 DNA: TGTGCCAGCAGCCCTCGGATAGCGGGAATGGCGCCTCTATCCTACGAGCAGTACTTC. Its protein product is CASSPRIAGMAPLSYEQYF.